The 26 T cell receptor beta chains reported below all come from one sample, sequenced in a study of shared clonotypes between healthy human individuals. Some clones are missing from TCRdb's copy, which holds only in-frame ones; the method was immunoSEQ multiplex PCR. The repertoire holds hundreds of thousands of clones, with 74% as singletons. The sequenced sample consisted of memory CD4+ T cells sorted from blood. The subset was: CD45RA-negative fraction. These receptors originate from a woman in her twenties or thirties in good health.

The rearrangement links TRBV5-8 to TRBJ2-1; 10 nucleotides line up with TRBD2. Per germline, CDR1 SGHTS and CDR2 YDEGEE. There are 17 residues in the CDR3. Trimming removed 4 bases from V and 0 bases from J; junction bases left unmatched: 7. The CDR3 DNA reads TGTGCCAGCAGCCCCCGGACTAGCGGAGTCTCCTACAATGAGCAGTTCTTC. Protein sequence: CASSPRTSGVSYNEQFF.

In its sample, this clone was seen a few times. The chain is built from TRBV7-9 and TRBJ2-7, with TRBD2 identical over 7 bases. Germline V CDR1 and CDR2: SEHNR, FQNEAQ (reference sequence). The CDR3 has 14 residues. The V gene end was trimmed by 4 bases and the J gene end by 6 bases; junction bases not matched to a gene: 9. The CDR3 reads CASSSYGLVGEQYF. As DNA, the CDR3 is TGTGCCAGCAGCTCGTATGGACTAGTAGGCGAGCAGTACTTC.

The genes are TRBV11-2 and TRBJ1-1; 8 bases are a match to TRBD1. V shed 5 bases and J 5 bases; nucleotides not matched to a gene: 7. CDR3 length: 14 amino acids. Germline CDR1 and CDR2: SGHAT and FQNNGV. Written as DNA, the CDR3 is TGTGCCAGCAGCGCGTTCACAGGGGGTACTGAAGCTTTCTTT. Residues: CASSAFTGGTEAFF.

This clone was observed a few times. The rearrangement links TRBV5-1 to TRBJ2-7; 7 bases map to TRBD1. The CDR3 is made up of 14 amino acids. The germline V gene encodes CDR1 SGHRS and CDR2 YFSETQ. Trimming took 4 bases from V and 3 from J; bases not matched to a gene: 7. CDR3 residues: CASSPRDSSYEQYF. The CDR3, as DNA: TGCGCCAGCAGCCCGAGGGACAGCAGCTACGAGCAGTACTTC.

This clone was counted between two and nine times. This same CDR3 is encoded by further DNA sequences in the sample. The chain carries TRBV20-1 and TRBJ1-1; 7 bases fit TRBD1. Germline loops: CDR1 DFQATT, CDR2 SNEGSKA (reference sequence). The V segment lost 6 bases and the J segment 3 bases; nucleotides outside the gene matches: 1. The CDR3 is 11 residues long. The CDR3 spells CSADRDTEAFF. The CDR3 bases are TGCAGTGCAGACAGGGACACTGAAGCTTTCTTT.

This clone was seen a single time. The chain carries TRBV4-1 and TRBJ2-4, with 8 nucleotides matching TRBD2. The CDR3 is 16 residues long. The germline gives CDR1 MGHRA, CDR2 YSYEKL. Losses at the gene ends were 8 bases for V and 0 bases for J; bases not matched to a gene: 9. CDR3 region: CASAAGVDLAKNIQYF. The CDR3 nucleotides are TGCGCCAGCGCAGCGGGAGTGGATCTAGCCAAAAACATTCAGTACTTC.

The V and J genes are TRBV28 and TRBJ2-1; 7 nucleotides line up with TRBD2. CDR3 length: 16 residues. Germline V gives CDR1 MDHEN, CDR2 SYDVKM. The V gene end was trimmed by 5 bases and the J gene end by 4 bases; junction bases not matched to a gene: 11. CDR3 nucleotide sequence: TGTGCCAGCAGTCCCGCGGGAGCCCGTTCTTACAATGAGCAGTTCTTC. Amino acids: CASSPAGARSYNEQFF.

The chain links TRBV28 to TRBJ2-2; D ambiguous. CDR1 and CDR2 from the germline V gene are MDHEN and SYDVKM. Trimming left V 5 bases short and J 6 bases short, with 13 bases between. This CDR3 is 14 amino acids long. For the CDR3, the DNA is TGTGCCAGCAGTATCCCGGGTAGGGCCGGGGAGCTGTTTTTT. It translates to CASSIPGRAGELFF.

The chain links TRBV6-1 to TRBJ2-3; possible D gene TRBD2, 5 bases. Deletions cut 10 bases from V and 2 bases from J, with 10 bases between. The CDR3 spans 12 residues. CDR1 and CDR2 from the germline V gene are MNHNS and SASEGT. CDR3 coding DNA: TGTGCCACCACGGGGTCCACAGATACGCAGTATTTT. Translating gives CATTGSTDTQYF.

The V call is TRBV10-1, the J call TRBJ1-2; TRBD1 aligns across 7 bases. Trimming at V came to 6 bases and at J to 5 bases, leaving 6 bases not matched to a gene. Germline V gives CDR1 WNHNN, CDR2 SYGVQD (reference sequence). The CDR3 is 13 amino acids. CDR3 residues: CASSHGTAYGYTF. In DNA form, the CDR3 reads TGCGCCAGCAGCCATGGGACAGCTTATGGCTACACCTTC.

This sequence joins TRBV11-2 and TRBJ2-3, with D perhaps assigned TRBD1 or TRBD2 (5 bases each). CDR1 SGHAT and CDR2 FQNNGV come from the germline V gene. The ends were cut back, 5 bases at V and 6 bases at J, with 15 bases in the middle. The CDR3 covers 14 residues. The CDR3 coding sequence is TGTGCCAGCAGCACAGGACTCCACTCGGATACGCAGTATTTT. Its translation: CASSTGLHSDTQYF.

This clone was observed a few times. DNA for the CDR3: TGTGCCAGCAGTTACTATGGGGGGACTGAAGCTTTCTTT. This encodes CASSYYGGTEAFF. The rearrangement joins TRBV7-9 to TRBJ1-1, with a possible D match to TRBD1 (5 bases). The CDR3 consists of 13 residues. The germline CDR1 and CDR2 sequences are SEHNR and FQNEAQ (reference sequence). Deletions cut 6 bases from V and 5 bases from J, with 13 bases between.

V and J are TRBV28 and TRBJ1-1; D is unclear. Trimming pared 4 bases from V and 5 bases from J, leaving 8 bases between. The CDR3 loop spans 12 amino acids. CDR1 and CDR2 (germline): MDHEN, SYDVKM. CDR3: CASSSLTTEAFF. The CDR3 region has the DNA TGTGCCAGCAGTTCTCTAACTACTGAAGCTTTCTTT.

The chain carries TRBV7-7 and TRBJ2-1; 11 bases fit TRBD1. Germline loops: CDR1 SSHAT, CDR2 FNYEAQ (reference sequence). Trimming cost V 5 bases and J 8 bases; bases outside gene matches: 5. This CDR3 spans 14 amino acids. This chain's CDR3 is CASSEGQGADEQFF. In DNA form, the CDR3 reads TGTGCCAGCAGCGAAGGACAGGGGGCTGATGAGCAGTTCTTC.

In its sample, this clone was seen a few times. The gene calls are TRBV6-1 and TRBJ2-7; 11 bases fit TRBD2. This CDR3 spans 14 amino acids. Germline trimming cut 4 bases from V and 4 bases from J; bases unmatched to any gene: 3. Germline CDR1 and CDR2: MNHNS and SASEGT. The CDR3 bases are TGTGCCAGCAGTGTCGGGACTAGCGGATACGAGCAGTACTTC. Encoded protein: CASSVGTSGYEQYF.

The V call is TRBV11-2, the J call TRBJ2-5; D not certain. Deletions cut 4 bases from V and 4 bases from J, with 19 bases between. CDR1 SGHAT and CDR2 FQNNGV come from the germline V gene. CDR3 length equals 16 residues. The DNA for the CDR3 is TGTGCCAGCAGCTCCCTAATCGATCCGGGCGGAGAGACCCAGTACTTC. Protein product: CASSSLIDPGGETQYF.

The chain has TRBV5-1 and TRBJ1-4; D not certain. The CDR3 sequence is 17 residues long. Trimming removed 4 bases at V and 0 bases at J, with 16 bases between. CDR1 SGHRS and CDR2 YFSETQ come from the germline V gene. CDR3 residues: CASSPGRDTATNEKLFF. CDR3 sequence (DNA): TGCGCCAGCAGCCCCGGACGCGACACAGCAACTAATGAAAAACTGTTTTTT.

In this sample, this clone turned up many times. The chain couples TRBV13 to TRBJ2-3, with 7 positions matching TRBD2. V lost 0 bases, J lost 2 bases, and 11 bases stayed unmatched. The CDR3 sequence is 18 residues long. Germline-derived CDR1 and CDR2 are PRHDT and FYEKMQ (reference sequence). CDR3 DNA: TGTGCCAGCAGCTTAGGGGGATTTGCGGGAGTAGTCACAGATACGCAGTATTTT. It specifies CASSLGGFAGVVTDTQYF.

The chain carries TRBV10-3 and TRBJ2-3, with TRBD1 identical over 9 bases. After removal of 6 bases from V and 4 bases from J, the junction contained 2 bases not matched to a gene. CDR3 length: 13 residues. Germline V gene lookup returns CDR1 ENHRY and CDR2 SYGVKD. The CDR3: CAISRTGADTQYF. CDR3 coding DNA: TGTGCCATCAGCCGGACAGGGGCAGATACGCAGTATTTT.

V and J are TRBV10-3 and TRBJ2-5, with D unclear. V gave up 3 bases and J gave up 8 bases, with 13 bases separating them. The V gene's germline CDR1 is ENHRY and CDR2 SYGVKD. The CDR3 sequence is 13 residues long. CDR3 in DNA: TGTGCCATCAGTGAAAGTGATGAGAGAACCCAGTACTTC. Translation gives CAISESDERTQYF.

The CDR3: CASSRLAGEGTGELFF. CDR3 in DNA: TGTGCCAGCAGCAGACTAGCGGGAGAGGGCACCGGGGAGCTGTTTTTT. The chain uses TRBV14 and TRBJ2-2; 12 nucleotides align to TRBD2. CDR3 length: 16 amino acids. The germline gives CDR1 SGHDN, CDR2 FVKESK. V dropped 5 bases and J dropped 4; count of bases not matched to a gene: 5.

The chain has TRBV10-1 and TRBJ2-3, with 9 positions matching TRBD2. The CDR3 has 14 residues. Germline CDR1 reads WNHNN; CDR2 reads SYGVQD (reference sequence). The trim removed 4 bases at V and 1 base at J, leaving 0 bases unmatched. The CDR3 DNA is TGCGCCAGCAGTGGACTAGCGGGCACAGATACGCAGTATTTT. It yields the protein CASSGLAGTDTQYF.

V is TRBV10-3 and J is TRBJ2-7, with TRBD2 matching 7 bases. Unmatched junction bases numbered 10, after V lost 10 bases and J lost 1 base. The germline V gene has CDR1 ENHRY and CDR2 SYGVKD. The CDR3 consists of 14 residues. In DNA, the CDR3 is TGTGCCACTGAGCTAGCGGAGCGTTCCTACGAGCAGTACTTC. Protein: CATELAERSYEQYF.

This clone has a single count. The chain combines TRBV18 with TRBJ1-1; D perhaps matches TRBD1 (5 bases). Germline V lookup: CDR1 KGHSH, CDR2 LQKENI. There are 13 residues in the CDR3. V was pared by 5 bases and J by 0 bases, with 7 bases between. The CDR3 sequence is CASSSDMNTEAFF. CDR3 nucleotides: TGTGCCAGCTCATCGGACATGAACACTGAAGCTTTCTTT.

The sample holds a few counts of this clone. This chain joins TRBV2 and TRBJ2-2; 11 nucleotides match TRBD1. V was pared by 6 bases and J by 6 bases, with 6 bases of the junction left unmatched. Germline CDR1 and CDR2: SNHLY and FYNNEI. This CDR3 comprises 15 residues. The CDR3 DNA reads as TGTGCCAGCAGGGGACAGGGGGGTTCCCCCGGGGAGCTGTTTTTT. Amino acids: CASRGQGGSPGELFF. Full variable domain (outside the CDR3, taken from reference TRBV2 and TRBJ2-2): EPEVTQTPSHQVTQMGQEVILRCVPISNHLYFYWYRQILGQKVEFLVSFYNNEISEKSEIFDDQFSVERPDGSNFTLKIRSTKLEDSAMYFCASRGQGGSPGELFFGEGSRLTVL.

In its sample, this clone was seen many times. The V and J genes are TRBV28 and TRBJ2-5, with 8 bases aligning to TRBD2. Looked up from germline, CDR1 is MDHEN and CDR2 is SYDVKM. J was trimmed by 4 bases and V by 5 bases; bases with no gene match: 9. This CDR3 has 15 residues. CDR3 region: CASSTFRGGLETQYF. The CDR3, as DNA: TGTGCCAGCAGTACATTCCGGGGGGGCTTAGAGACCCAGTACTTC.